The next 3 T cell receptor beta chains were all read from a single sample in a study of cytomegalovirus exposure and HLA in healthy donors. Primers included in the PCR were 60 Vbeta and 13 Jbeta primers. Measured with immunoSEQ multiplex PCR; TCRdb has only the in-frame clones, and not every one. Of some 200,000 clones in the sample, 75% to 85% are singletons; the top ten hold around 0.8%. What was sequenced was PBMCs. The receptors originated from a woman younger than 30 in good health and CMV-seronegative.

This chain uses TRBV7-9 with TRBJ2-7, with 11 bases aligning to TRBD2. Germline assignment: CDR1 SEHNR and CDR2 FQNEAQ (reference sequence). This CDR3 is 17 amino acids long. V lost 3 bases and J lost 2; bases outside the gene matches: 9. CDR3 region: CASSFQTSGKAPYEQYF. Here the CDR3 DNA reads TGTGCCAGCAGCTTCCAGACTAGCGGGAAGGCACCCTACGAGCAGTACTTC.

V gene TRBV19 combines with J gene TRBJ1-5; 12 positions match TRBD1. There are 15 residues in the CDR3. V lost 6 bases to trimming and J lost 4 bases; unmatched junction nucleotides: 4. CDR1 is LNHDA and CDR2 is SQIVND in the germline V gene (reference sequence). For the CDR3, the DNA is TGTGCCAGTAGAGGGACAGGGGGCGAAAATCAGCCCCAGCATTTT. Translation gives CASRGTGGENQPQHF.

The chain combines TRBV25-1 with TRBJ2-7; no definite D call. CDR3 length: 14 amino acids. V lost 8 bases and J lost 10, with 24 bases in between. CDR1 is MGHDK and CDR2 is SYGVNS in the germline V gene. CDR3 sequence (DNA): TGTGCCAGCGCATCGGGTAATCCCCACCTGTCCCAGTACTTC. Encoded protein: CASASGNPHLSQYF.